Following are 22 T cell receptor beta chains from one sample sequenced in a study of control samples from healthy donors and cancer patients. Generated by immunoSEQ multiplex PCR, the TCRdb table keeps only in-frame clones and is missing some. The sample has some 120,000 clones; around 86% are singletons. Source material: blood. Receptors were obtained from a man between 35 and 55 years old in good health.

This chain connects TRBV27 to TRBJ1-5, with D possibly being TRBD1 (6 bases). Trimming took off 3 bases at V and 2 bases at J, with 11 bases between the two ends. The CDR3 length is 15 residues. Germline V CDR1 and CDR2: MNHEY, SMNVEV (reference sequence). The CDR3 protein is CASSFSGARNQPQHF. The CDR3 nucleotides read TGTGCCAGCAGTTTTTCGGGGGCCCGCAATCAGCCCCAGCATTTT.

The J gene is TRBJ1-5, the V gene TRBV19; 11 nucleotides agree with TRBD1. Germline CDR1 reads LNHDA; CDR2 reads SQIVND (reference sequence). The CDR3 has 15 residues. The ends lost 10 bases at V and 2 bases at J; junction bases unmatched: 7. In DNA, the CDR3 is TGTGCCACTTGGACAGGGGGCTCGGGCAATCAGCCCCAGCATTTT. It translates to CATWTGGSGNQPQHF.

The rearrangement links TRBV7-3 to TRBJ2-7, with 12 bases identical to TRBD1. Trimming took 4 bases from V and 5 from J; bases not matched to a gene: 6. CDR1 and CDR2 (germline): SGHTA, FQGTGA. The CDR3 runs 15 residues. CDR3 in DNA: TGTGCCAGCAGCTCGGGGACAGGGGGCGAGGACGAGCAGTACTTC. This translates into CASSSGTGGEDEQYF.

The DNA of the CDR3 is TGTGCCAGCAGTGGCCTCAGGGAGGCCACTGAAGCTTTCTTT. Translating gives CASSGLREATEAFF. This sequence joins TRBV25-1 and TRBJ1-1; maybe TRBD1 (5 bases). Trimming stripped 4 bases from V and 4 bases from J, with 13 bases between. This CDR3 has 14 amino acids. The germline CDR1 and CDR2 sequences are MGHDK and SYGVNS.

The rearrangement joins TRBV12-3 or TRBV12-4 to TRBJ1-1; tentatively, D is TRBD1 (6 bases). The CDR3 covers 13 residues. Trimming pared 6 bases from V and 5 bases from J, leaving 13 bases between. Written as DNA, the CDR3 is TGTGCCAGCAGCTTCAGGGGCGGGACTGAAGCTTTCTTT. It specifies CASSFRGGTEAFF.

The chain employs TRBV5-6 and TRBJ2-7; D might be TRBD1 or TRBD2, each matching 6 bases. Germline CDR1 SGHDT, CDR2 YYEEEE. This CDR3 has 15 residues. The V end lost 4 bases, the J end lost 0 bases, and 14 bases lay between the germline ends. CDR3: CASSRRQDYSYEQYF. The CDR3 bases are TGTGCCAGCAGCAGGCGACAGGACTACTCCTACGAGCAGTACTTC.

The chain is built from TRBV4-3 and TRBJ1-6; tentatively, D is TRBD1 (6 bases). This CDR3 is built from 17 residues. Germline CDR1 reads LGHNA; CDR2 reads YSLEER. V was shortened by 1 base and J by 5 bases, with 15 bases between the two germline ends. This CDR3 is CASSQGGGGLDNSPLHF. CDR3 bases: TGCGCCAGCAGCCAAGGCGGAGGGGGGTTGGATAATTCACCCCTCCACTTT.

This chain uses TRBV6-1 with TRBJ1-2; D may be TRBD1 (5 bases). Germline CDR1 MNHNS, CDR2 SASEGT. CDR3 length: 16 residues. Deletions cut 2 bases from V and 2 bases from J, with 15 bases between. This CDR3 is CASSESGAGRNYGYTF. The DNA of the CDR3 is TGTGCCAGCAGTGAAAGCGGGGCAGGGCGCAACTATGGCTACACCTTC.

This clone was counted once. The chain links TRBV29-1 to TRBJ1-3; D perhaps matches TRBD1 (6 bases). The CDR3 sequence is 15 residues long. The V and J ends lost 3 bases and 1 base respectively, with 13 bases between them. In germline, CDR1 is SQVTM, CDR2 ANQGSEA. CDR3 DNA: TGCAGCGTTGATGCTACAGGGTTATCTGGAAACACCATATATTTT. It specifies CSVDATGLSGNTIYF.

This sequence joins TRBV18 and TRBJ1-1; D uncertain. This CDR3 is 14 amino acids long. Between the trimmed V and J ends, which lost 3 bases and 1 base, there was a span of 9 bases. Germline loops: CDR1 KGHSH, CDR2 LQKENI. CDR3 bases: TGTGCCAGCTCACCTGCCAGCAGGAACACTGAAGCTTTCTTT. Translation gives CASSPASRNTEAFF.

The chain joins TRBV9 to TRBJ2-1; 8 positions agree with TRBD2. V was pared by 0 bases and J by 3 bases, with 5 bases of the junction left unmatched. CDR3 length: 16 residues. Per the germline V gene, CDR1 is SGDLS and CDR2 is YYNGEE. Here the CDR3 DNA reads TGTGCCAGCAGCGTAGCTACGAGCGGGGGCTACAATGAGCAGTTCTTC. This translates into CASSVATSGGYNEQFF.

This rearrangement joins TRBV19 to TRBJ2-3; perhaps TRBD2 as D (7 bases). Germline CDR1 and CDR2: LNHDA and SQIVND (reference sequence). The CDR3 sequence is 17 residues long. Trimming shortened V by 3 bases and J by 3 bases, and 19 bases separated the two germline ends. The CDR3 reads CASSMAGGRGITDTQYF. In DNA, the CDR3 is TGTGCCAGTAGTATGGCCGGGGGGCGGGGGATTACAGATACGCAGTATTTT.

The chain recombines TRBV20-1 with TRBJ2-7; D gene unclear. V lost 5 bases and J 3 bases, leaving 8 bases between the germline ends. CDR1 is DFQATT, CDR2 SNEGSKA, per germline (reference sequence). This CDR3 is 11 amino acids long. CDR3 bases: TGCAGTGCTCCTGACAACTACGAGCAGTACTTC. Protein sequence: CSAPDNYEQYF.

This sequence joins TRBV5-1 and TRBJ1-1; 7 bases agree with TRBD1. This CDR3 is 15 amino acids long. V dropped 2 bases and J dropped 0; count of bases not matched to a gene: 4. CDR1 is SGHRS and CDR2 is YFSETQ in the germline V gene. CDR3 DNA: TGCGCCAGCAGCTTCGGGACAGCCATGAACACTGAAGCTTTCTTT. Amino acids: CASSFGTAMNTEAFF.

The chain is built from TRBV7-9 and TRBJ1-2; D possibly corresponds to TRBD1 (6 bases). The V end was cut by 5 bases, the J end by 6 bases, with 13 bases between. This CDR3 is 13 amino acids long. CDR1 and CDR2 from the germline V gene are SEHNR and FQNEAQ (reference sequence). CDR3 region: CASSRSGADGYTF. DNA of the CDR3: TGTGCCAGCAGCCGCTCGGGGGCTGATGGCTACACCTTC. Based on the CDR3 plus reference TRBV7-9 and TRBJ1-2, the full variable domain is DTGVSQNPRHKITKRGQNVTFRCDPISEHNRLYWYRQTLGQGPEFLTYFQNEAQLEKSRLLSDRFSAERPKGSFSTLEIQRTEQGDSAMYLCASSRSGADGYTFGSGTRLTVV.

The CDR3 protein is CASTPSRGMGNEQFF. The CDR3 region has the DNA TGCGCCAGCACACCCAGCCGCGGGATGGGGAATGAGCAGTTCTTC. The rearrangement links TRBV5-1 to TRBJ2-1, with D maybe TRBD2 (6 bases). Per the germline V gene, CDR1 is SGHRS and CDR2 is YFSETQ. The V end lost 6 bases, the J end lost 7 bases, and 20 bases lay between the germline ends. This CDR3 comprises 15 residues.

The V call is TRBV25-1, the J call TRBJ1-2, with 8 bases identical to TRBD1. The CDR3 length is 16 residues. Germline CDR1 and CDR2: MGHDK and SYGVNS. J gave up 3 bases and V 1 base, and 7 bases lay outside the gene matches. The CDR3 coding sequence is TGTGCCAGCAGTGAATCAGGTGACAGGGGATACTATGGCTACACCTTC. Amino acids: CASSESGDRGYYGYTF.

This chain joins TRBV7-7 and TRBJ2-1, with 14 bases identical to TRBD2. With V trimmed by 3 bases and J by 6 bases, 1 base remained unmatched. The CDR3 contains 15 residues. CDR1 is SSHAT, CDR2 FNYEAQ, per germline (reference sequence). CDR3 DNA sequence: TGTGCCAGCAGCTTGGGACTAGCGGGGGTCAATGAGCAGTTCTTC. It specifies CASSLGLAGVNEQFF.

Concerning this clone: Other DNA sequences in the sample encode the same CDR3. This chain links TRBV7-9 with TRBJ2-1; TRBD2 agrees at 9 bases. The V and J ends lost 1 base and 8 bases, in that order; junction bases with no gene match: 18. The germline V gene has CDR1 SEHNR and CDR2 FQNEAQ (reference sequence). The CDR3 sequence is 19 residues long. The CDR3 coding sequence is TGTGCCAGCAGCTTAGAATTCGGTAGGGCGGGGGGGCTCCCCCATGAGCAGTTCTTC. Translation: CASSLEFGRAGGLPHEQFF.

The chain has TRBV18 and TRBJ2-7; the D gene is possibly TRBD1 (5 bases). CDR1 KGHSH and CDR2 LQKENI come from the germline V gene. This CDR3 region has 14 residues. The ends were cut back, 2 bases at V and 5 bases at J, with 13 bases in the middle. The CDR3 loop is CASSPASFRDEQYF. The DNA of the CDR3 is TGTGCCAGCTCACCAGCAAGTTTCAGGGACGAGCAGTACTTC.

This chain links TRBV7-7 with TRBJ2-7; TRBD1 matches at 11 bases. The CDR3 contains 15 residues. V was pared by 5 bases and J by 4 bases, with 7 bases of the junction left unmatched. Looked up from germline, CDR1 is SSHAT and CDR2 is FNYEAQ (reference sequence). CDR3 sequence: CASSLGTGGGYEQYF. Written as DNA, the CDR3 is TGTGCCAGCAGCCTTGGGACAGGGGGAGGATACGAGCAGTACTTC.

CDR3 residues: CASSRQNLLHF. The CDR3 nucleotides are TGTGCCAGCAGCCGCCAAAATCTCCTCCACTTT. This chain links TRBV16 with TRBJ1-6, with D unresolved. Deletions cut 4 bases from V and 15 bases from J, with 10 bases between. The CDR3 contains 11 residues. From germline, CDR1 is KGHSY and CDR2 FQNENV. The full variable domain, completed using reference TRBV16 and TRBJ1-6, is GEEVAQTPKHLVRGEGQKAKLYCAPIKGHSYVFWYQQVLKNEFKFLISFQNENVFDETGMPKERFSAKCLPNSPCSLEIQATKLEDSAVYFCASSRQNLLHFGNGTRLTVT.